Each of the 5 T cell receptor beta chains below was sequenced from the same sample in a study of beta chain features in type 1 diabetes. Sequencing targeted expressed TCRB transcripts, as all isolated RNA had been reverse transcribed. Sequenced by immunoSEQ multiplex PCR; TCRdb stores in-frame clones only, minus some. The table lists some 400,000 clones, about 14% of them singletons. What was sequenced was naive CD4+ T cells from blood. The source is a young woman in good health.

The chain joins TRBV20-1 to TRBJ2-1, with D possibly being TRBD2 (6 bases). Trimming left V 4 bases short and J 11 bases short, with 9 bases between. CDR3 length: 10 amino acids. The germline gives CDR1 DFQATT, CDR2 SNEGSKA (reference sequence). CDR3 nucleotides: TGCAGTGCTACCGGGACTCAGCAGTTCTTC. It encodes CSATGTQQFF.

The gene calls are TRBV12-5 and TRBJ2-1, with TRBD2 matching 8 bases. The CDR3 extends over 15 amino acids. Germline loops: CDR1 LGHNT, CDR2 FRNRAP. Unmatched junction bases numbered 6, after V lost 2 bases and J lost 6 bases. As DNA, the CDR3 is TGTGCTAGTGGTTTGAGAGCGGGAGCCCGCAATGAGCAGTTCTTC. This encodes CASGLRAGARNEQFF.

This clone was seen only a few times. V and J are TRBV7-7 and TRBJ2-5, with 12 nucleotides matching TRBD2. The CDR3 is 15 amino acids. CDR1 and CDR2 from the germline V gene are SSHAT and FNYEAQ (reference sequence). V lost 5 bases and J lost 5; bases outside the gene matches: 6. The CDR3 DNA sequence: TGTGCCAGCAGCCCACTAGCGGGAGGAGGGGAGACCCAGTACTTC. Residues: CASSPLAGGGETQYF.

This clone was observed a few times. V is TRBV27 and J is TRBJ2-7; D unresolved. The germline CDR1 and CDR2 sequences are MNHEY and SMNVEV (reference sequence). This CDR3 spans 13 amino acids. With 6 bases removed from V and 2 bases from J, the gap between germline ends came to 11 bases. The CDR3 reads CASSGRLPYEQYF. CDR3 coding DNA: TGTGCCAGCAGCGGAAGACTTCCCTACGAGCAGTACTTC.

This clone was counted only a few times. The chain carries TRBV25-1 and TRBJ2-1; 12 nucleotides align to TRBD2. CDR3 length: 15 amino acids. The V gene's germline CDR1 is MGHDK and CDR2 SYGVNS. The V segment lost 8 bases and the J segment 8 bases; nucleotides outside the gene matches: 10. CDR3 sequence: CASRQGLAGGDEQFF. CDR3 DNA: TGTGCCAGCCGGCAGGGCCTAGCGGGAGGGGATGAGCAGTTCTTC.